This TCR beta chain was recorded in a study of early T cells in non-severe SARS-CoV-2 infection. Trimming took 6 bases from V and 3 from J; bases not matched to a gene: 5. The V gene's germline CDR1 is SQVTM and CDR2 ANQGSEA. The CDR3 totals 14 residues. Unique molecular identifier tags were affixed to discrete cDNA molecules. TCRdb re-analysed the 5' RACE reads in MiXCR, keeping a single row per CDR3 protein. The sample contains 55,000 to 65,000 distinct CDR3 sequences, about 10% of which appear only once. The sample was whole blood. This chain joins TRBV29-1 and TRBJ2-1; 10 nucleotides align to TRBD1. This TCR derives from an adult who was a healthcare worker with PCR-confirmed SARS-CoV-2 infection or an uninfected control (not recorded which). Here the CDR3 reads CSVARDRGYNEQFF. CDR3 DNA sequence: TGCAGCGTGGCCCGGGACAGGGGCTACAATGAGCAGTTCTTC.